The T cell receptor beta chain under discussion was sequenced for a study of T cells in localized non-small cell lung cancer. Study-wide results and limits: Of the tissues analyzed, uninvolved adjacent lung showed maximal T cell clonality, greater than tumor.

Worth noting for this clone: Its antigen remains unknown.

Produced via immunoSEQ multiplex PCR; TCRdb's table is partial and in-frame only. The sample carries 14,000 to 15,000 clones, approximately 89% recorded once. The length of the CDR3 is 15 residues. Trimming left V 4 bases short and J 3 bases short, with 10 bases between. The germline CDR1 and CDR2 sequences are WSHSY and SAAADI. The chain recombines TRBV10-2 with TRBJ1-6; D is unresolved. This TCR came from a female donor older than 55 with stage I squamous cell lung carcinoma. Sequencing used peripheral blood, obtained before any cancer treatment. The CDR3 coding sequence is TGCGCCAGCAGTGTGGGTCAGTTCTATAATTCACCCCTCCACTTT. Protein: CASSVGQFYNSPLHF.